Listed here are 9 T cell receptor beta chains from one sample, sequenced in a study of blood T cell repertoires in COVID-19. TCRdb keeps only in-frame clones here, not all; method: immunoSEQ multiplex PCR. This sample has around 250,000 clones, with roughly 86% found just once. Sequenced input: peripheral blood. These receptors came from a man in his forties with active or convalescent COVID-19.

The chain is built from TRBV27 and TRBJ2-7; no reliable D call. V lost 5 bases and J lost 3, with 5 bases in between. The germline CDR1 and CDR2 sequences are MNHEY and SMNVEV (reference sequence). The CDR3 covers 11 residues. CDR3 loop: CASSAYYEQYF. CDR3 DNA sequence: TGTGCCAGCAGTGCCTACTACGAGCAGTACTTC.

The chain uses TRBV19 and TRBJ1-5, with 10 bases that match TRBD1. V lost 3 bases to trimming and J lost 2 bases; unmatched junction nucleotides: 4. This CDR3 has 16 amino acids. Germline CDR1 reads LNHDA; CDR2 reads SQIVND (reference sequence). The CDR3 reads CASSILTGGGNQPQHF. In DNA form, the CDR3 reads TGTGCCAGTAGTATTCTGACAGGGGGCGGCAATCAGCCCCAGCATTTT.

The chain joins TRBV6-5 to TRBJ1-2; no reliable D call. This CDR3 is built from 13 residues. The V end was cut by 5 bases, the J end by 4 bases, with 11 bases between. Germline CDR1 is MNHEY and CDR2 is SVGAGI. CDR3 DNA sequence: TGTGCCAGCAGTCCTCCCGGGTTCTATGGCTACACCTTC. Translated: CASSPPGFYGYTF.

This rearrangement joins TRBV5-6 to TRBJ2-3; 8 nucleotides line up with TRBD1. V lost 1 base and J lost 4; bases outside the gene matches: 8. CDR1 and CDR2 from the germline V gene are SGHDT and YYEEEE. The CDR3 has 16 amino acids. The DNA of the CDR3 is TGTGCCAGCAGCTTGACAGGGGGGCCTCGGGCAGATACGCAGTATTTT. Protein sequence: CASSLTGGPRADTQYF. Looking up the rest from reference TRBV5-6 and TRBJ2-3 gives the full variable domain: DAGVTQSPTHLIKTRGQQVTLRCSPKSGHDTVSWYQQALGQGPQFIFQYYEEEERQRGNFPDRFSGHQFPNYSSELNVNALLLGDSALYLCASSLTGGPRADTQYFGPGTRLTVL.

This chain links TRBV27 with TRBJ1-5; the D gene is possibly TRBD1 (6 bases). The length of the CDR3 is 15 residues. The V end was cut by 3 bases, the J end by 2 bases, with 11 bases between. CDR1 is MNHEY and CDR2 is SMNVEV in the germline V gene (reference sequence). The CDR3 sequence is CASSLNRDGNQPQHF. CDR3 nucleotide sequence: TGTGCCAGCAGTTTGAACAGGGACGGCAATCAGCCCCAGCATTTT.

The chain uses TRBV3-1 (or the pseudogene TRBV3-2) and TRBJ2-1, with TRBD1 as a possible D gene (5 bases). Germline V gene sequence: CDR1 LGHDT, CDR2 YNNKEL (reference sequence). This CDR3 has 17 amino acids. Trimming removed 2 bases at V and 0 bases at J, with 14 bases between. CDR3 amino acids: CASSQNTGVSSYNEQFF. The CDR3 DNA is TGTGCCAGCAGCCAAAACACAGGCGTTAGCTCCTACAATGAGCAGTTCTTC.

The chain employs TRBV3-1 (or the pseudogene TRBV3-2) and TRBJ2-7; the match to TRBD1 covers 7 bases. The germline V gene encodes CDR1 LGHDT and CDR2 YNNKEL (reference sequence). V lost 4 bases, J lost 1 base, and 10 bases stayed unmatched. CDR3 size: 16 residues. This chain's CDR3 is CASSPSIDRESYEQYF. The CDR3 coding sequence is TGTGCCAGCAGCCCTTCGATAGACAGGGAGTCCTACGAGCAGTACTTC.

V gene TRBV5-1 combines with J gene TRBJ2-7; 10 nucleotides match TRBD1. The ends lost 4 bases at V and 3 bases at J; junction bases unmatched: 13. The CDR3 consists of 17 residues. Germline loops: CDR1 SGHRS, CDR2 YFSETQ. CDR3 residues: CASSDYGEDRGSYEQYF. Here the CDR3 DNA reads TGCGCCAGCAGCGATTATGGCGAGGACAGGGGGAGCTACGAGCAGTACTTC.

The rearrangement uses TRBV4-1 and TRBJ2-3, with 8 bases lining up with TRBD2. Germline-derived CDR1 and CDR2 are MGHRA and YSYEKL. The V gene end was trimmed by 3 bases and the J gene end by 0 bases; junction bases not matched to a gene: 5. CDR3 length: 16 residues. The CDR3 loop is CASSQAASGSTDTQYF. CDR3 nucleotides: TGCGCCAGCAGCCAGGCAGCTAGCGGGAGCACAGATACGCAGTATTTT.